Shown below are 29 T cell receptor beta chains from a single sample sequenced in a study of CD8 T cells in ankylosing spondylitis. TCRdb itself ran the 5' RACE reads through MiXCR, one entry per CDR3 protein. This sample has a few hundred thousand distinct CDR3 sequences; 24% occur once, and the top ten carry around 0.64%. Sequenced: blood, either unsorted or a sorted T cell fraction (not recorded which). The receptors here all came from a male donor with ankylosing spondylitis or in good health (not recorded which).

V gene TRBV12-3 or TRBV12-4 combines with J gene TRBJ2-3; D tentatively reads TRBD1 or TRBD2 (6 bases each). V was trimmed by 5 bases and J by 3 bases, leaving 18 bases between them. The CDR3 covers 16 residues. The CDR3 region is CASSLTTGTGTDTQYF. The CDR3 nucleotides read TGTGCCAGCAGTCTAACCACAGGGACTGGGACAGATACGCAGTATTTT.

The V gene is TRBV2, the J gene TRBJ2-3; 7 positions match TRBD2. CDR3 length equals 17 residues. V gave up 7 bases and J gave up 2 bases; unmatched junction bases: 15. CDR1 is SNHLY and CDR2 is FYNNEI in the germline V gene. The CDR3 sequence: CASNSPKTSGDTDTQYF. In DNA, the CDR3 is TGTGCCAGCAACTCCCCCAAAACAAGCGGGGACACAGATACGCAGTATTTT.

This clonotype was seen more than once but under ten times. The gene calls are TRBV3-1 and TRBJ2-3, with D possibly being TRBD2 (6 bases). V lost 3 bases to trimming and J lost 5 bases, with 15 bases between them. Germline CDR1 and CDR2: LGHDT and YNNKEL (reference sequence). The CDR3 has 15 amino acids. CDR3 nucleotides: TGTGCCAGCAGCCACGGTCCGCTAGCGATAGATACGCAGTATTTT. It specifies CASSHGPLAIDTQYF.

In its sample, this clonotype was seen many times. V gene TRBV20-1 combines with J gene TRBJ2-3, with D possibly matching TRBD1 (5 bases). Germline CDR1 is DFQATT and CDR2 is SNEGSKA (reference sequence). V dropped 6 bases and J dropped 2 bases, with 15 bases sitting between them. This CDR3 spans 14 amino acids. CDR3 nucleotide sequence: TGCAGTGCCCTAGGGGCAGACAACACAGATACGCAGTATTTT. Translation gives CSALGADNTDTQYF.

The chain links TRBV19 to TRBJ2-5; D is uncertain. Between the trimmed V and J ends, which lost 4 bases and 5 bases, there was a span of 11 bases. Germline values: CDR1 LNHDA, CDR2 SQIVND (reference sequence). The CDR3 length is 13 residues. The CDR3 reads CASSKNPGETQYF. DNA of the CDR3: TGTGCCAGTAGTAAAAACCCCGGGGAGACCCAGTACTTC.

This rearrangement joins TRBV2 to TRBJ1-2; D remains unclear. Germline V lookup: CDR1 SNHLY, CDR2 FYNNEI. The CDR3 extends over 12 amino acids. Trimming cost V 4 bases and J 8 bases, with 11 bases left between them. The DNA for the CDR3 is TGTGCCAGCAGTGCTGAGTTCGGGGGCTACACCTTC. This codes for CASSAEFGGYTF.

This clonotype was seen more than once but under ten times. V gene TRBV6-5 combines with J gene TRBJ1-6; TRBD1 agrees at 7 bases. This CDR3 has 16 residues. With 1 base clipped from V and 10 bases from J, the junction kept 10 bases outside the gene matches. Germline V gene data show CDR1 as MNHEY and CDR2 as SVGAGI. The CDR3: CASSYYSTLDRSPLHF. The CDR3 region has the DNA TGTGCCAGCAGTTACTACTCGACCCTGGACAGGTCACCCCTCCACTTT.

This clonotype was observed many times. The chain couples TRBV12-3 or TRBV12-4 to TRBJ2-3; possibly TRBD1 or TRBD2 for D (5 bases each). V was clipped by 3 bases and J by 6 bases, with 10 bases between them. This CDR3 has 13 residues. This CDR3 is CASSFGTPDTQYF. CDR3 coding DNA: TGTGCCAGCAGTTTCGGGACGCCCGATACGCAGTATTTT.

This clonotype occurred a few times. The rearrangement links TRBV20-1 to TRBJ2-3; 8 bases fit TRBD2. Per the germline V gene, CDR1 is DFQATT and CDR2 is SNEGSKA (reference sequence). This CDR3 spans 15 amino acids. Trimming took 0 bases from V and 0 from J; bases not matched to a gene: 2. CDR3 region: CSARDPGGSTDTQYF. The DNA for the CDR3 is TGCAGTGCTAGAGATCCGGGGGGGAGCACAGATACGCAGTATTTT.

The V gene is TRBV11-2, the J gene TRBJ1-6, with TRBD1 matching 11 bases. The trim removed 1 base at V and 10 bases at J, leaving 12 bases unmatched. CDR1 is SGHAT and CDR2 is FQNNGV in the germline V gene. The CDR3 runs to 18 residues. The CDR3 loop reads CASSLGGQGARRVSPLHF. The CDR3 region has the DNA TGTGCCAGCAGCTTAGGCGGACAGGGGGCTCGAAGGGTCTCACCCCTCCACTTT.

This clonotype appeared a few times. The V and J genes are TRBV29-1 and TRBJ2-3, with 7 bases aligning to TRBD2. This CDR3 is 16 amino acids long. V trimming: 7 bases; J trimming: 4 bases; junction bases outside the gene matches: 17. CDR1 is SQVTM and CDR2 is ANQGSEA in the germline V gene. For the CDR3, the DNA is TGCAGCGCCCGACCCTGGGACCTGGGAGGGTCAGATACGCAGTATTTT. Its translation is CSARPWDLGGSDTQYF.

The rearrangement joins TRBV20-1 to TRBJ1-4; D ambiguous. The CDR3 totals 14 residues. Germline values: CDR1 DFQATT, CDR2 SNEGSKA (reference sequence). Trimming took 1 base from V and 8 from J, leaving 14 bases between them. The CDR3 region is CSARAEGRREKLFF. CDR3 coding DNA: TGCAGTGCTAGAGCGGAAGGACGCAGAGAAAAACTGTTTTTT.

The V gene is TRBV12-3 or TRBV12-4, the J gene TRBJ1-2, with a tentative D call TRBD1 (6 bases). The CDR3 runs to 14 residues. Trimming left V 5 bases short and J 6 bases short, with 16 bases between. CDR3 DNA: TGTGCCAGCAGTCAGCTTAAAGGGGGGGATGGCTACACCTTC. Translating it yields CASSQLKGGDGYTF.

The CDR3 here is CSARDSDTDTQYF. CDR3 DNA: TGCAGTGCTAGGGACTCAGACACAGATACGCAGTATTTT. The genes are TRBV20-1 and TRBJ2-3, with D tentatively TRBD2 (5 bases). Germline lookup yields CDR1 DFQATT and CDR2 SNEGSKA (reference sequence). The CDR3 runs to 13 residues. V was clipped by 3 bases and J by 2 bases, with 9 bases between them.

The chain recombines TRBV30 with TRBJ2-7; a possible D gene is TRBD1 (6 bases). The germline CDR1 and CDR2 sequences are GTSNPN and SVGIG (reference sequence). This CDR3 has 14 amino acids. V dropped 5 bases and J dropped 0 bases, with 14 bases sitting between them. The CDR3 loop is CAWSGAGNSYEQYF. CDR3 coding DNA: TGTGCCTGGTCAGGGGCAGGGAACTCCTACGAGCAGTACTTC.

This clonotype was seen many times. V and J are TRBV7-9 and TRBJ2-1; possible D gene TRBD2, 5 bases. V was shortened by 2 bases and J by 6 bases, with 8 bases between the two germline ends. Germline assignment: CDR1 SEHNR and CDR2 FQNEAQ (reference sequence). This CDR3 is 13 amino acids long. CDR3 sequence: CASSLLAPNEQFF. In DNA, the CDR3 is TGTGCCAGCAGCTTACTAGCTCCCAATGAGCAGTTCTTC.

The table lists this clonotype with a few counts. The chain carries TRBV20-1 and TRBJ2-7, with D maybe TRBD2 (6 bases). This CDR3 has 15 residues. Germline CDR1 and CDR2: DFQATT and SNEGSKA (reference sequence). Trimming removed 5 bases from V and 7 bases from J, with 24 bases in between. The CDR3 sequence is CSALPGLSPVGEQYF. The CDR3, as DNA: TGCAGTGCTTTGCCGGGACTCTCTCCGGTGGGGGAGCAGTACTTC.

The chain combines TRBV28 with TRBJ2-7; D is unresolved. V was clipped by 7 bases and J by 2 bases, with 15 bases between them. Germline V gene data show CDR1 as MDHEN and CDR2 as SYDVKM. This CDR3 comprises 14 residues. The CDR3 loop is CASTPSGQPYEQYF. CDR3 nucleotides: TGTGCCAGCACTCCTTCGGGTCAACCCTACGAGCAGTACTTC.

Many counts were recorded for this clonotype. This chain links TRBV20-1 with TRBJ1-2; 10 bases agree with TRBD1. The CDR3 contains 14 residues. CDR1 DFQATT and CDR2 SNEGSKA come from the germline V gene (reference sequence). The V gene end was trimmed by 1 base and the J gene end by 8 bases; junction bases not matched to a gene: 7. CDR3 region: CSARVPRQGAGYTF. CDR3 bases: TGCAGTGCTAGAGTACCACGACAGGGGGCCGGCTACACCTTC.

The CDR3 protein is CATSDLLAGVETQYF. CDR3 in DNA: TGTGCCACCAGTGATCTACTAGCGGGGGTAGAGACCCAGTACTTC. The chain joins TRBV24-1 to TRBJ2-5; 11 bases are a match to TRBD2. With V trimmed by 3 bases and J by 4 bases, 3 bases remained unmatched. Per germline, CDR1 KGHDR and CDR2 SFDVKD. The CDR3 contains 15 residues.

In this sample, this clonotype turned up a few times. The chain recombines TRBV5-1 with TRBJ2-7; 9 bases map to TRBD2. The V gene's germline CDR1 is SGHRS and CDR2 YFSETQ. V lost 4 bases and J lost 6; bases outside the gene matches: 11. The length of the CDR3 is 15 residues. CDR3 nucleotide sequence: TGCGCCAGCAGCCTGTCCGGGACTAGCACCTCCGAGCAGTACTTC. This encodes CASSLSGTSTSEQYF.

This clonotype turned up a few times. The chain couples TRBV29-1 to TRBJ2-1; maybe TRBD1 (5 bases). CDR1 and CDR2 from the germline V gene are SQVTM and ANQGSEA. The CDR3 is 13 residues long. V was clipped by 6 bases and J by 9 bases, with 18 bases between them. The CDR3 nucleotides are TGCAGCGTCCAGGGTCTTTGGTCTGGTGAGCAGTTCTTC. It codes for CSVQGLWSGEQFF.

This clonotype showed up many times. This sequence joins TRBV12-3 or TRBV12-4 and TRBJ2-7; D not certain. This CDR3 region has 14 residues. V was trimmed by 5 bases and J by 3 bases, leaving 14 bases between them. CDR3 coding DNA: TGTGCCAGCAGTCCAATATGGCGAGACTACGAGCAGTACTTC. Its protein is CASSPIWRDYEQYF.

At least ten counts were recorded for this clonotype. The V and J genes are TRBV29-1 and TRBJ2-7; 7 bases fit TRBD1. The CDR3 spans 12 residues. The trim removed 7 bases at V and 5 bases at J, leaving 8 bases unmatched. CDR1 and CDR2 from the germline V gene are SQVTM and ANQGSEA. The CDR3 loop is CSAGGQRDEQYF. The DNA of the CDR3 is TGCAGCGCTGGGGGACAGCGCGACGAGCAGTACTTC.

The CDR3 loop reads CASKVATSTDTQYF. The DNA of the CDR3 is TGTGCCAGCAAGGTGGCTACTAGCACAGATACGCAGTATTTT. The chain links TRBV12-3 or TRBV12-4 to TRBJ2-3, with no clear D. V lost 7 bases and J lost 0, with 11 bases in between. The CDR3 has 14 amino acids.

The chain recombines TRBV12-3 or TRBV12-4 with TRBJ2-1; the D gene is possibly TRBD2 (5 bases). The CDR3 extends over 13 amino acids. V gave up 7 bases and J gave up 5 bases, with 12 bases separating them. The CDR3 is CASTVLDHNEQFF. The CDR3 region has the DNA TGTGCCAGCACGGTACTAGACCACAATGAGCAGTTCTTC.

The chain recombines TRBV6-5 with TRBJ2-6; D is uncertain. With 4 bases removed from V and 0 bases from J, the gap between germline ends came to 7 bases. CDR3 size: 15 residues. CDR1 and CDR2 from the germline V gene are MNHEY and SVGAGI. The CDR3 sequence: CASSLRLSGANVLTF. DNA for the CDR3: TGTGCCAGCAGTTTGAGGCTCTCTGGGGCCAACGTCCTGACTTTC.

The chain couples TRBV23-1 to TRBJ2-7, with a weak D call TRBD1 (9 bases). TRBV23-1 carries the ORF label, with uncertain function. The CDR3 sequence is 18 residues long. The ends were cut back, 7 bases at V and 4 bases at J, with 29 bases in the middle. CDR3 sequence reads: CASTPGGDRVVSEYEQYF. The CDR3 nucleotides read TGCGCCAGCACGCCCGGGGGGGACAGGGTTGTGTCTGAGTACGAGCAGTACTTC.

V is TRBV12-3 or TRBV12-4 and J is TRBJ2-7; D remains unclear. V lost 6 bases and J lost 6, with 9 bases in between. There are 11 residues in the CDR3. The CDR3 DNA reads TGTGCCAGCAGCGGTATATCCGAGCAGTACTTC. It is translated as CASSGISEQYF.